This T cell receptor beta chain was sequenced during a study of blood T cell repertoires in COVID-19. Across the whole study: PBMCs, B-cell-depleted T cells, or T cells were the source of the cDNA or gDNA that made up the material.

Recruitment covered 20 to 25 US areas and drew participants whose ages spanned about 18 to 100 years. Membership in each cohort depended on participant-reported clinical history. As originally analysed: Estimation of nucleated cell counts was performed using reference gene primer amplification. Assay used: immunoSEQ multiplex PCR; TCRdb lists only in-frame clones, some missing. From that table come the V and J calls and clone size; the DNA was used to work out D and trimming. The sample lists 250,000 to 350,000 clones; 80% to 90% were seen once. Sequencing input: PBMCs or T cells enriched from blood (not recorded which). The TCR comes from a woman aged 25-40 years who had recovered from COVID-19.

The CDR3 loop reads CASSLSNGGQGGYTF. For the CDR3, the DNA is TGTGCCAGCAGCTTATCTAATGGAGGTCAAGGTGGCTACACCTTC. The chain carries TRBV5-8 and TRBJ1-2, with D hard to call. CDR3 length equals 15 residues. Germline V gene data show CDR1 as SGHTS and CDR2 as YDEGEE. With 2 bases removed from V and 7 bases from J, the gap between germline ends came to 18 bases.